The clone carrying this T cell receptor (beta chain) was seen many times. The time point here: newly diagnosed GD, antithyroid drugs for less than 3 months. After RNA was extracted from PBMCs, the TCR library was made from it. Unmatched junction bases numbered 5, after V lost 5 bases and J lost 2 bases. The CDR3 has 15 residues. Germline CDR1 is MNHNS and CDR2 is SASEGT. This record comes from a study of regulatory T cells in long-lasting Graves disease. According to the study, TCR beta libraries were built with iRepertoire HTBI primers and CDR3-region Arm-PCR. From the multiplex PCR reads, TCRdb called clonotypes with MiXCR, one entry per CDR3 protein. The sample includes fewer than 550,000 distinct CDR3 sequences, about 16% of them seen just once. These data were also filed under a second study, of T cells in Graves' hyperthyroidism and ophthalmopathy.

The specimen was peripheral blood mononuclear cells (PBMCs), collected at new diagnosis, from a patient treated with antithyroid drugs. The TCR originated in a woman aged 35-65 years with Graves disease. The chain couples TRBV6-1 to TRBJ1-4; 7 bases map to TRBD1. CDR3 in amino acids: CASSTTGVTNEKLFF. For the CDR3, the DNA is TGTGCCAGCAGTACCACAGGGGTGACTAATGAAAAACTGTTTTTT.